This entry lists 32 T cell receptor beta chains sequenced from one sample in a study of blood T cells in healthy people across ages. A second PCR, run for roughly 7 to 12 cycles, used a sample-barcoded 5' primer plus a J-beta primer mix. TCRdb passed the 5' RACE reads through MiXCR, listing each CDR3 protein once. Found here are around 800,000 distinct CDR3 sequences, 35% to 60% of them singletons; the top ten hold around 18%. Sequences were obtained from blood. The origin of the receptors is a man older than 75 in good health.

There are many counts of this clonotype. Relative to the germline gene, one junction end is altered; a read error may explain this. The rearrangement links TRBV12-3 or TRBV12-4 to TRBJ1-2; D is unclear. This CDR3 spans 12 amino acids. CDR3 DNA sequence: TGTGCCAGCAGTTTAAACCACTACGGCTACACCTTC. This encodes CASSLNHYGYTF.

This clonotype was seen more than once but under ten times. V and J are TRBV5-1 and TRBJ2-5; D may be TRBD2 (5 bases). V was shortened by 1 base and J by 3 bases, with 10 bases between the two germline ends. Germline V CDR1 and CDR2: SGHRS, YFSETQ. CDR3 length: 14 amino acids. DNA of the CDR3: TGCGCCAGCAGCTTGCCGCAGAGGGAAGAGACCCAGTACTTC. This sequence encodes CASSLPQREETQYF.

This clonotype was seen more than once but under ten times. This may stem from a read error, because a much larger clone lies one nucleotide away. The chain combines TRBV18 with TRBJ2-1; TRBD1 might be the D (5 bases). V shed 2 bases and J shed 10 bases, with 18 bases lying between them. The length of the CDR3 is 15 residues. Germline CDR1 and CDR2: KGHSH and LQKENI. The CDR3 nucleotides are TGTGCCAGCTCACCAATCGACAGAAGCTCCTACGAGCAGTTCTTC. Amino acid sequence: CASSPIDRSSYEQFF.

The CDR3 spells CASSPADLAGGAYDEQYF. CDR3 bases: TGTGCCAGCAGTCCAGCGGATCTAGCGGGAGGGGCTTACGATGAGCAGTACTTC. V usage is TRBV12-3 or TRBV12-4 and J usage is TRBJ2-5; TRBD2 matches at 12 bases. The J segment lost 11 bases and the V segment lost 5 bases, leaving 21 bases of the junction unmatched. The CDR3 spans 18 residues.

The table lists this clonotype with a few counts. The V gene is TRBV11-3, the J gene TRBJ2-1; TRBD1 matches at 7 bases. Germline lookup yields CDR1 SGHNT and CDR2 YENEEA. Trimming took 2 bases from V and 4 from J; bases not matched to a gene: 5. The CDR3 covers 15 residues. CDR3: CASSLQGTAYNEQFF. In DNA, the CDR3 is TGTGCCAGCAGCTTACAGGGGACAGCGTACAATGAGCAGTTCTTC.

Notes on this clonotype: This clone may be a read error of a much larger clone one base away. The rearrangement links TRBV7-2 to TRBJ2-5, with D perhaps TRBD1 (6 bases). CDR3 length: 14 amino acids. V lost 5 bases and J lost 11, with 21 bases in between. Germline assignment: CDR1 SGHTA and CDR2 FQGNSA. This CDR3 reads CASSRPQGNNEQYF. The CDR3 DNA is TGTGCCAGCAGCCGCCCACAGGGCAACAATGAGCAGTACTTC.

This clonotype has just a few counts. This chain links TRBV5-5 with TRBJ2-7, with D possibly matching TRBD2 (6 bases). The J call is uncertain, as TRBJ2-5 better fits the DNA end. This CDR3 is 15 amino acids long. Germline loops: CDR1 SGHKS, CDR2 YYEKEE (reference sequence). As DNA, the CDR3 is TGTGCCAGCAGCTTAGCAGGGTGGGGGGAGCGGACCCAGTACTTC. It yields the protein CASSLAGWGERTQYF.

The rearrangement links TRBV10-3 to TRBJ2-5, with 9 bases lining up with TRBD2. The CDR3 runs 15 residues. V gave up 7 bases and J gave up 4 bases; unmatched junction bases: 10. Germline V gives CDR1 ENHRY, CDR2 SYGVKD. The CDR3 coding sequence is TGTGCCATCAATCTTGTAGCGGGAGCACGAGAGACCCAGTACTTC. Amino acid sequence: CAINLVAGARETQYF.

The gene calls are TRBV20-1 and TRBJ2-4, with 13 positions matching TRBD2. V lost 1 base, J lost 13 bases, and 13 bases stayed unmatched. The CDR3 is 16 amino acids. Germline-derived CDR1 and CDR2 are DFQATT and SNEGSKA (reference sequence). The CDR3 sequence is CSARGLAGGLGNEQYF. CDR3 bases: TGCAGTGCTAGAGGACTAGCGGGAGGCTTGGGCAATGAGCAGTACTTC.

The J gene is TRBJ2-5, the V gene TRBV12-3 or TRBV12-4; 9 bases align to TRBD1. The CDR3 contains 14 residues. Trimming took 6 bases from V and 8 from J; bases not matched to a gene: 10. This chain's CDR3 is CASRMMGQGGTQYF. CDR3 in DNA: TGTGCCAGCAGGATGATGGGACAGGGTGGAACCCAGTACTTC.

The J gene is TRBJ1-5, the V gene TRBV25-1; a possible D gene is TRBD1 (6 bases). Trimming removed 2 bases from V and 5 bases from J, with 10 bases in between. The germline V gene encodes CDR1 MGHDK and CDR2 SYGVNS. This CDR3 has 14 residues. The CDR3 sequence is CASSETGFDQPQHF. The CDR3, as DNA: TGTGCCAGCAGTGAAACAGGGTTCGATCAGCCCCAGCATTTT.

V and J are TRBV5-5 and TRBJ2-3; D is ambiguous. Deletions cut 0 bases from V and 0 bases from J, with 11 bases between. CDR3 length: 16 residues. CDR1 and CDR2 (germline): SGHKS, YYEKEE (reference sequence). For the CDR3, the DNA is TGTGCCAGCAGCTTGGCACCGACCCCTAGCACAGATACGCAGTATTTT. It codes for CASSLAPTPSTDTQYF.

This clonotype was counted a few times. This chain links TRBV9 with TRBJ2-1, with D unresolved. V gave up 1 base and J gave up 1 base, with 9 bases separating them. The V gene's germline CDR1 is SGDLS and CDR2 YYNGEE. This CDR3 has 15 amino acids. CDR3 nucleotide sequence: TGTGCCAGCAGCGTAAGACCAGGTTCCTACAATGAGCAGTTCTTC. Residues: CASSVRPGSYNEQFF.

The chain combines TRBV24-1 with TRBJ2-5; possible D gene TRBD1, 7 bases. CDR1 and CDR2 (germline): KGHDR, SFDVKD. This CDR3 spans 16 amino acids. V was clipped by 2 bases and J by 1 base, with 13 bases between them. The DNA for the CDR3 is TGTGCCACCAGTGATTCCAGGGGGGCCACCCAAGAGACCCAGTACTTC. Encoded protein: CATSDSRGATQETQYF.

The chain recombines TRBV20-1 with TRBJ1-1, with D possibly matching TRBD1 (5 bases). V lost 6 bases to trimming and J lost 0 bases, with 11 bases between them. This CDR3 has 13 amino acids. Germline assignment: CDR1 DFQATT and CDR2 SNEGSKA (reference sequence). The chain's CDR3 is CSAQGRVNTEAFF. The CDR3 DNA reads TGCAGTGCCCAGGGACGGGTGAACACTGAAGCTTTCTTT.

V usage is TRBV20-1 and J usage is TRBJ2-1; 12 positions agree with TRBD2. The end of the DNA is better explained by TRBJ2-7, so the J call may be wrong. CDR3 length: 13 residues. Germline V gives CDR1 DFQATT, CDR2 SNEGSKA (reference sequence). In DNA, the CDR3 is TGCAGTGCTAAGACTAGCGGGAGATACGAGCAGTACTTC. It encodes CSAKTSGRYEQYF.

The CDR3 loop reads CASSRDQGSYEQYF. Here the CDR3 DNA reads TGTGCCAGCAGCCGGGACCAAGGATCCTACGAGCAGTACTTC. The chain combines TRBV3-1 with TRBJ2-7; D may correspond to TRBD1 or TRBD2 (5 bases each). The CDR3 has 14 amino acids. The V and J ends lost 4 bases and 1 base respectively, with 11 bases between them. Per the germline V gene, CDR1 is LGHDT and CDR2 is YNNKEL (reference sequence).

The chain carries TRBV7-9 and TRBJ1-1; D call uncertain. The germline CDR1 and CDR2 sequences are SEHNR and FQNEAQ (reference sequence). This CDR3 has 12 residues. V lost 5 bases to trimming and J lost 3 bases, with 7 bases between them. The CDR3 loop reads CASSPQYTEAFF. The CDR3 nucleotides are TGTGCCAGCAGCCCCCAGTACACTGAAGCTTTCTTT.

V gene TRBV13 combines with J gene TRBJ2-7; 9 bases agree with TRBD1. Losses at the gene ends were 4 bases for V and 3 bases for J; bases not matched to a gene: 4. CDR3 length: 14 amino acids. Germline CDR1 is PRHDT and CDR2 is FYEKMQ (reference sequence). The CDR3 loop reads CASSSDRGRYEQYF. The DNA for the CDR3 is TGTGCCAGCAGCTCGGACAGGGGCCGCTACGAGCAGTACTTC.

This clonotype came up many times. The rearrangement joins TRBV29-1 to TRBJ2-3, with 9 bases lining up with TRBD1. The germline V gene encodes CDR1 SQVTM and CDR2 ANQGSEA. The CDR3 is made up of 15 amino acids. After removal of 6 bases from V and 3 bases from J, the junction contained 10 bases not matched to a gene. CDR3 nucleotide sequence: TGCAGCGTCACCGGGACAGGGTTCAAAACAGATACGCAGTATTTT. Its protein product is CSVTGTGFKTDTQYF.

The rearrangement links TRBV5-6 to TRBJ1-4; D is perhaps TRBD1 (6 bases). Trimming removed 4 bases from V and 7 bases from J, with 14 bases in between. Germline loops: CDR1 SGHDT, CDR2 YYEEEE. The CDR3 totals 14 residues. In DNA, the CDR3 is TGTGCCAGCAGCCAAAGGGGGTCGGGTGAAAAACTGTTTTTT. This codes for CASSQRGSGEKLFF.

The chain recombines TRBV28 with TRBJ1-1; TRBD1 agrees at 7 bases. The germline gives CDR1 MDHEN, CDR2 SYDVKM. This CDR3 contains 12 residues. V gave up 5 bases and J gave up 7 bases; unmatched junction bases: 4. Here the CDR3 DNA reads TGTGCCAGCAGTAACCAGGGGGGTGAAGCTTTCTTT. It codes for CASSNQGGEAFF.

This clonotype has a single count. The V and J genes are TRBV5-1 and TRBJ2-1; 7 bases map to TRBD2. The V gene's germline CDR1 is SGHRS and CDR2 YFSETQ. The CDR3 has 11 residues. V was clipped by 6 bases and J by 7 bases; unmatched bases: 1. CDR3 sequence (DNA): TGCGCCAGCACCGGGGGGAATGAGCAGTTCTTC. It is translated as CASTGGNEQFF.

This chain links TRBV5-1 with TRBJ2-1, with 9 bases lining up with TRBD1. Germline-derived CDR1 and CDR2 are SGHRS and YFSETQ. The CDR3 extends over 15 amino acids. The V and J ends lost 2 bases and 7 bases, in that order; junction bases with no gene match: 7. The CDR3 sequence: CASSLEQGAHNEQFF. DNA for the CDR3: TGCGCCAGCAGCTTAGAACAGGGGGCGCATAATGAGCAGTTCTTC.

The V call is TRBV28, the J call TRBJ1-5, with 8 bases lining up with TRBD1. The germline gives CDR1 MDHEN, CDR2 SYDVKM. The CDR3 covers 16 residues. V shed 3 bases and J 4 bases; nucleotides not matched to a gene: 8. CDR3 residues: CASSLGRGRGNQPQHF. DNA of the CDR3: TGTGCCAGCAGTTTGGGCAGGGGGCGAGGGAATCAGCCCCAGCATTTT. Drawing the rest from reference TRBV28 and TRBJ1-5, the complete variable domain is DVKVTQSSRYLVKRTGEKVFLECVQDMDHENMFWYRQDPGLGLRLIYFSYDVKMKEKGDIPEGYSVSREKKERFSLILESASTNQTSMYLCASSLGRGRGNQPQHFGDGTRLSIL.

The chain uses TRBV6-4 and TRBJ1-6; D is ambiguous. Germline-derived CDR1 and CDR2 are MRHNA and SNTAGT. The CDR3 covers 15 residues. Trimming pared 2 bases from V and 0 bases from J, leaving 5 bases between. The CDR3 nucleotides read TGTGCCAGCAGTGACGGGAGCTCCTATAATTCACCCCTCCACTTT. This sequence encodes CASSDGSSYNSPLHF.

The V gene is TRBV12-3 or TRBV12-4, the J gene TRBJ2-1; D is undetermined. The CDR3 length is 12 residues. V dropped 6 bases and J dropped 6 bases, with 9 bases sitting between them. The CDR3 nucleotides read TGTGCCAGCAGCCTTAGCACCAATGAGCAGTTCTTC. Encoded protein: CASSLSTNEQFF.

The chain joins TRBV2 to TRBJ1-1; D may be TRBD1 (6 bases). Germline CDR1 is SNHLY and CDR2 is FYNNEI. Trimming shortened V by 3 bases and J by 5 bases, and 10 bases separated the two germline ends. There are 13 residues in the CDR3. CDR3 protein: CASSESGVTEAFF. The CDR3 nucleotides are TGTGCCAGCAGTGAGTCAGGGGTTACTGAAGCTTTCTTT. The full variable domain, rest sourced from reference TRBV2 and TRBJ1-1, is EPEVTQTPSHQVTQMGQEVILRCVPISNHLYFYWYRQILGQKVEFLVSFYNNEISEKSEIFDDQFSVERPDGSNFTLKIRSTKLEDSAMYFCASSESGVTEAFFGQGTRLTVV.

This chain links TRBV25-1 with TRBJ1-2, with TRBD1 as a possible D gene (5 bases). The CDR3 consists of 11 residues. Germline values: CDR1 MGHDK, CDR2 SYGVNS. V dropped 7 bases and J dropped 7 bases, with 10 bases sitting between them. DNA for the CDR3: TGTGCCAGCACTGGGGCGGGTGGCTACACCTTC. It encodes CASTGAGGYTF.

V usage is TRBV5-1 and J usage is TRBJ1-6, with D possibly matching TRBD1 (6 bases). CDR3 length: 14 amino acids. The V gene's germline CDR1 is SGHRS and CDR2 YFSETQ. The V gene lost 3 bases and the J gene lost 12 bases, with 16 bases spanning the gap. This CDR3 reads CASSSDSPDRPLHF. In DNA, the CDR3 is TGCGCCAGCAGCTCGGACAGCCCAGATCGACCCCTCCACTTT.

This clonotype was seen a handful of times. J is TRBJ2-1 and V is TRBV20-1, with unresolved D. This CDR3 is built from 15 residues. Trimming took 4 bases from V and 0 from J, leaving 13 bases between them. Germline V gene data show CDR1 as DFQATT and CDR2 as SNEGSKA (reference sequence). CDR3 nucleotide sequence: TGCAGTGCTACCCTTCGTGGAGACTCCTACAATGAGCAGTTCTTC. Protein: CSATLRGDSYNEQFF.

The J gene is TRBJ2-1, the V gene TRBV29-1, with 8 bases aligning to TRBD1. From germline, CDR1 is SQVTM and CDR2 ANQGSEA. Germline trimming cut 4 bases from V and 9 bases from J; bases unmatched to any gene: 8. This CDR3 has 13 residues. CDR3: CSVAQGGDGEQFF. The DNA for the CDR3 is TGCAGCGTTGCACAGGGGGGTGATGGTGAGCAGTTCTTC.